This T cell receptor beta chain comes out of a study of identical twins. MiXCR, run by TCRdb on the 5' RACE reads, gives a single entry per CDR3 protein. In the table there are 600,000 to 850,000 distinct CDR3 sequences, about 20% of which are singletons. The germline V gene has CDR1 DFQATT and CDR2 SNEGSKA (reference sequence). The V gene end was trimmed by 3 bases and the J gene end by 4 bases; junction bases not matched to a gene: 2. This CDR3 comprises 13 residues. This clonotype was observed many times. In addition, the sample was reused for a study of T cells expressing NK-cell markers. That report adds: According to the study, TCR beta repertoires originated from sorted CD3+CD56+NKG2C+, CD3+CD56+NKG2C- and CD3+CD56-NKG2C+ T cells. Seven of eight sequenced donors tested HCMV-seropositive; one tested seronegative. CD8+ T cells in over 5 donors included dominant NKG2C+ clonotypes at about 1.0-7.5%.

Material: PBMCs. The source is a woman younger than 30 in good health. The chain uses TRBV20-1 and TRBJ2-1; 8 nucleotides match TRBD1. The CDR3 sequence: CSARDRAYNEQFF. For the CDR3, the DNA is TGCAGTGCTAGGGACAGGGCATACAATGAGCAGTTCTTC.